These 8 T cell receptor beta chains were all obtained from the same sample, sequenced in a study of T cells in Graves' hyperthyroidism and ophthalmopathy. Amplified TCR beta CDR3 regions came from RNA transcripts. First-round RT-PCR of the TCR CDR3 relied on the HTBI primer set. TCRdb processed the multiplex PCR reads anew with MiXCR; each CDR3 protein has one entry. The data show fewer than 300,000 distinct CDR3 sequences, approximately 16% seen once. The material sequenced was blood. The receptors stem from a woman aged 45 to 65 with Graves' hyperthyroidism that later progressed to Graves' ophthalmopathy.

In DNA form, the CDR3 reads TGTGCCAGCAGCGGACCGGGACAGGGACTGGGGGAGACCCAGTACTTC. The encoded protein is CASSGPGQGLGETQYF. The genes are TRBV2 and TRBJ2-5; TRBD1 aligns across 9 bases. Germline V gene lookup returns CDR1 SNHLY and CDR2 FYNNEI. The J segment lost 5 bases and the V segment lost 6 bases, leaving 13 bases of the junction unmatched. The CDR3 contains 16 residues.

There are many counts of this clonotype. The CDR3 nucleotides read TGCAGTGCTCGGTTGGGGGATACGCAGTATTTT. Translated, it gives CSARLGDTQYF. The V gene is TRBV20-1, the J gene TRBJ2-3, with D unresolved. V was trimmed by 5 bases and J by 6 bases, leaving 9 bases between them. The CDR3 contains 11 residues. CDR1 is DFQATT, CDR2 SNEGSKA, per germline (reference sequence).

There are many counts of this clonotype. V usage is TRBV30 and J usage is TRBJ1-1, with D unresolved. The germline CDR1 and CDR2 sequences are GTSNPN and SVGIG (reference sequence). CDR3 length: 14 amino acids. The V and J ends lost 2 bases and 11 bases respectively, with 21 bases between them. The CDR3 DNA reads TGTGCCTGGAGTACGTACTCCGATGCCCCTGGGGCTTTCTTT. It specifies CAWSTYSDAPGAFF.

Many counts were recorded for this clonotype. The gene calls are TRBV28 and TRBJ2-7; 7 nucleotides match TRBD1. Germline values: CDR1 MDHEN, CDR2 SYDVKM. V lost 10 bases to trimming and J lost 2 bases; unmatched junction nucleotides: 11. The CDR3 runs to 14 residues. In DNA form, the CDR3 reads TGTGCCACCCTACCACGACAGGGCACCTACGAGCAGTACTTC. It is translated as CATLPRQGTYEQYF.

This clonotype was found many times. The rearrangement uses TRBV6-1 and TRBJ2-7; D gene unclear. The germline V gene has CDR1 MNHNS and CDR2 SASEGT. CDR3 length: 15 residues. With 4 bases removed from V and 0 bases from J, the gap between germline ends came to 13 bases. The CDR3 is CASSVAVLSSYEQYF. CDR3 nucleotide sequence: TGTGCCAGCAGTGTTGCGGTGCTTAGCTCCTACGAGCAGTACTTC.

This rearrangement joins TRBV19 to TRBJ1-1; no clear D gene. The CDR3 has 13 amino acids. Germline V gene sequence: CDR1 LNHDA, CDR2 SQIVND (reference sequence). Trimming removed 3 bases from V and 3 bases from J, with 8 bases in between. The CDR3: CASSIGKYTEAFF. DNA of the CDR3: TGTGCCAGTAGTATCGGGAAATACACTGAAGCTTTCTTT.

The chain uses TRBV6-1 and TRBJ1-2, with TRBD1 matching 9 bases. The CDR3 runs to 12 residues. The ends lost 10 bases at V and 7 bases at J; junction bases unmatched: 7. CDR1 and CDR2 from the germline V gene are MNHNS and SASEGT. The CDR3 region has the DNA TGTGCCAACCAGGACAGGGGAGTTGGCTACACCTTC. Protein: CANQDRGVGYTF.

This clonotype has only a few counts. The J gene is TRBJ1-1, the V gene TRBV10-3; no definite D call. Trimming cost V 6 bases and J 1 base, with 12 bases left between them. Germline V gene sequence: CDR1 ENHRY, CDR2 SYGVKD. The CDR3 has 14 residues. CDR3 sequence: CAIRSVGENTEAFF. CDR3 in DNA: TGTGCCATCAGAAGTGTCGGAGAGAACACTGAAGCTTTCTTT.